The 19 T cell receptor beta chains reported below all come from one sample, sequenced in a study of HIV-infected patients and healthy controls. About 550 ng RNA was reverse transcribed with alpha and beta constant-region primers. Alpha and beta chain libraries were made separately by chain-specific third strand synthesis with multiplexing indices. One entry per CDR3 protein, called by TCRdb with MiXCR from the 5' RACE reads. The sample comprises fewer than 20,000 distinct CDR3 sequences, 8.5% of which are singletons, and approximately 21% rests with the top ten. Follow-up blood was drawn about 14 weeks, roughly three months, after antiretroviral therapy began. The repertoire came from unfractionated whole blood and reflected all unsorted peripheral T cells. The specimen was blood, collected during antiretroviral therapy. These receptors were obtained from an adult with HIV infection.

This clonotype was counted at least ten times. The chain links TRBV7-3 to TRBJ2-1, with D unresolved. CDR3 size: 11 residues. V gave up 2 bases and J gave up 7 bases, with 3 bases separating them. The germline gives CDR1 SGHTA, CDR2 FQGTGA. The CDR3: CASSLANEQFF. CDR3 DNA: TGTGCCAGCAGCTTAGCGAATGAGCAGTTCTTC.

This clonotype was counted ten times or more. The genes are TRBV6-1 and TRBJ1-5; D remains unclear. CDR3 length: 14 amino acids. Germline CDR1 MNHNS, CDR2 SASEGT. Trimming pared 8 bases from V and 3 bases from J, leaving 14 bases between. This CDR3 is CASDPLLNNQPQHF. The DNA for the CDR3 is TGTGCCAGCGATCCTCTACTTAACAATCAGCCCCAGCATTTT.

This clonotype has ten or more counts. The V call is TRBV7-3, the J call TRBJ2-1, with D possibly TRBD2 on 5 matching bases. The CDR3 spans 15 residues. Trimming removed 6 bases from V and 2 bases from J, with 14 bases in between. Germline CDR1 reads SGHTA; CDR2 reads FQGTGA. The CDR3 bases are TGTGCCAGCAGTTCCAGCGGTGACACCTACAATGAGCAGTTCTTC. Translated, it gives CASSSSGDTYNEQFF.

This clonotype has at least ten counts. The chain is built from TRBV24-1 and TRBJ2-3; 9 nucleotides line up with TRBD1. CDR3 length equals 16 residues. From germline, CDR1 is KGHDR and CDR2 SFDVKD. Trimming removed 4 bases from V and 2 bases from J; junction bases left unmatched: 6. The CDR3 coding sequence is TGTGCCACCAGTGACCCGGGACAGGGTTTCACAGATACGCAGTATTTT. Translating gives CATSDPGQGFTDTQYF.

The table lists this clonotype with many counts. The CDR3 loop is CSVVGPPDTQYF. The DNA of the CDR3 is TGCAGCGTTGTAGGGCCCCCAGATACGCAGTATTTT. The rearrangement links TRBV29-1 to TRBJ2-3; D unclear. The germline CDR1 and CDR2 sequences are SQVTM and ANQGSEA. Trimming stripped 4 bases from V and 4 bases from J, with 9 bases between. CDR3 size: 12 residues.

This clonotype appeared many times. This rearrangement joins TRBV6-6 to TRBJ2-1; 11 bases are a match to TRBD1. Looked up from germline, CDR1 is MNHNY and CDR2 is SVGAGI (reference sequence). The J segment lost 7 bases and the V segment lost 5 bases, leaving 10 bases of the junction unmatched. There are 16 residues in the CDR3. The CDR3 spells CASSPLWTGGGNEQFF. Written as DNA, the CDR3 is TGTGCCAGCAGTCCTCTTTGGACAGGGGGCGGGAATGAGCAGTTCTTC.

This clonotype was recorded at least ten times. The rearrangement links TRBV27 to TRBJ1-1; no reliable D call. This CDR3 comprises 14 residues. V was cut by 2 bases and J by 1 base, with 8 bases left in between. In germline, CDR1 is MNHEY, CDR2 SMNVEV (reference sequence). The CDR3 sequence is CASSLLGPNTEAFF. CDR3 sequence (DNA): TGTGCCAGCAGTTTACTAGGGCCGAACACTGAAGCTTTCTTT.

This clonotype was counted at least ten times. The chain carries TRBV7-9 and TRBJ2-7, with 8 nucleotides matching TRBD2. V shed 5 bases, J shed 6 bases, and the junction held 6 bases outside the gene matches. Germline assignment: CDR1 SEHNR and CDR2 FQNEAQ (reference sequence). CDR3 length: 13 residues. The CDR3, as DNA: TGTGCCAGCAGCCCCGGACTAGCTCTCGAGCAGTACTTC. Residues: CASSPGLALEQYF. The full variable domain, with the rest looked up from reference TRBV7-9 and TRBJ2-7, is DTGVSQNPRHKITKRGQNVTFRCDPISEHNRLYWYRQTLGQGPEFLTYFQNEAQLEKSRLLSDRFSAERPKGSFSTLEIQRTEQGDSAMYLCASSPGLALEQYFGPGTRLTVT.

This clonotype was observed many times. This chain connects TRBV14 to TRBJ1-2; D remains unclear. CDR3 length: 13 amino acids. The V and J ends lost 4 bases and 4 bases respectively, with 10 bases between them. Germline loops: CDR1 SGHDN, CDR2 FVKESK. CDR3 sequence (DNA): TGTGCCAGCAGCCTCAAGACGGTCTATGGCTACACCTTC. Residues: CASSLKTVYGYTF.

There are many counts of this clonotype. The chain employs TRBV5-1 and TRBJ1-1, with D unresolved. V lost 0 bases to trimming and J lost 1 base, with 10 bases between them. The CDR3 consists of 15 residues. Germline V CDR1 and CDR2: SGHRS, YFSETQ. The CDR3 DNA sequence: TGCGCCAGCAGCTTGGGAGGCTGGTCGAACACTGAAGCTTTCTTT. Translating gives CASSLGGWSNTEAFF.

This clonotype was recorded at least ten times. This CDR3 is CASSDSLRGEAFF. Here the CDR3 DNA reads TGTGCCAGCAGTGACTCTCTAAGGGGTGAAGCTTTCTTT. The chain couples TRBV6-4 to TRBJ1-1, with D perhaps TRBD1 (5 bases). V lost 0 bases, J lost 7 bases, and 9 bases lay in between. Per the germline V gene, CDR1 is MRHNA and CDR2 is SNTAGT. The CDR3 has 13 residues.

There are a few counts of this clonotype. The V call is TRBV30, the J call TRBJ1-1; D is uncertain. The V gene's germline CDR1 is GTSNPN and CDR2 SVGIG (reference sequence). The CDR3 length is 13 residues. V lost 0 bases and J 6 bases, leaving 11 bases between the germline ends. In DNA, the CDR3 is TGTGCCTGGAGTGTAATAGGGCCCGCTGAAGCTTTCTTT. Its protein is CAWSVIGPAEAFF. Variable domain in full (rest from reference TRBV30 and TRBJ1-1): SQTIHQWPATLVQPVGSPLSLECTVEGTSNPNLYWYRQAAGRGLQLLFYSVGIGQISSEVPQNLSASRPQDRQFILSSKKLLLSDSGFYLCAWSVIGPAEAFFGQGTRLTVV.

Of note for this clonotype: Just one base apart from a much larger clone, this may be a read error. The gene calls are TRBV28 and TRBJ2-6; weak D call: TRBD1 (5 bases). CDR1 and CDR2 (germline): MDHEN, SYDVKM. The CDR3 length is 15 residues. The DNA for the CDR3 is TGTGCCAGCAGTCAACTCTCCTCTGGGGCCAACGTCCTGGCTTTC. This codes for CASSQLSSGANVLAF. The variable domain in full, completed from reference TRBV28 and TRBJ2-6, reads DVKVTQSSRYLVKRTGEKVFLECVQDMDHENMFWYRQDPGLGLRLIYFSYDVKMKEKGDIPEGYSVSREKKERFSLILESASTNQTSMYLCASSQLSSGANVLAFGAGSRLTVL.

This clonotype was detected many times. This chain links TRBV18 with TRBJ2-2; 9 bases are shared with TRBD1. Trimming cost V 6 bases and J 5 bases; bases outside gene matches: 7. The germline V gene encodes CDR1 KGHSH and CDR2 LQKENI. The length of the CDR3 is 15 residues. The CDR3 protein is CASSATGGPTGELFF. For the CDR3, the DNA is TGTGCCAGCTCTGCGACAGGGGGACCTACCGGGGAGCTGTTTTTT.

This clonotype was detected ten times or more. The rearrangement uses TRBV5-1 and TRBJ2-1; 12 bases map to TRBD2. V dropped 3 bases and J dropped 0; count of bases not matched to a gene: 1. CDR3 length: 16 amino acids. CDR1 and CDR2 (germline): SGHRS, YFSETQ. CDR3 in DNA: TGCGCCAGCAGCTCGACTAGCGGGAGCTCCTACAATGAGCAGTTCTTC. Protein: CASSSTSGSSYNEQFF.

The table lists this clonotype with many counts. The chain has TRBV7-9 and TRBJ1-2; D ambiguous. The CDR3 runs 14 residues. Trimming took off 0 bases at V and 1 base at J, with 6 bases between the two ends. Germline CDR1 SEHNR, CDR2 FQNEAQ (reference sequence). The CDR3 region is CASSLAASNYGYTF. In DNA form, the CDR3 reads TGTGCCAGCAGCTTAGCGGCGAGTAACTATGGCTACACCTTC.

In this sample, this clonotype turned up a few times. The V and J genes are TRBV5-4 and TRBJ1-4; D is undetermined. Between the trimmed V and J ends, which lost 6 bases and 8 bases, there was a span of 11 bases. CDR1 is SGHNT and CDR2 is YYREEE in the germline V gene (reference sequence). This CDR3 comprises 12 residues. The CDR3 DNA is TGTGCCAGCACCTCCTCTGGAGAAAAACTGTTTTTT. This encodes CASTSSGEKLFF.

There are many counts of this clonotype. The chain combines TRBV7-8 with TRBJ2-7; TRBD1 matches 7 bases. The ends lost 5 bases at V and 0 bases at J; junction bases unmatched: 4. CDR1 and CDR2 (germline): SGHVS, FQNEAQ. The CDR3 loop spans 14 amino acids. The chain's CDR3 is CASSPRDSSYEQYF. The CDR3 DNA follows: TGTGCCAGCAGCCCGAGGGACAGCTCCTACGAGCAGTACTTC.

This clonotype was seen many times. This chain joins TRBV7-2 and TRBJ2-7; D gene uncertain. Trimming cost V 3 bases and J 1 base, with 7 bases left between them. Germline CDR1 and CDR2: SGHTA and FQGNSA. The CDR3 consists of 13 residues. The CDR3 DNA follows: TGTGCCAGCAGCTTTCTGGGGTCCTACGAGCAGTACTTC. Protein product: CASSFLGSYEQYF.